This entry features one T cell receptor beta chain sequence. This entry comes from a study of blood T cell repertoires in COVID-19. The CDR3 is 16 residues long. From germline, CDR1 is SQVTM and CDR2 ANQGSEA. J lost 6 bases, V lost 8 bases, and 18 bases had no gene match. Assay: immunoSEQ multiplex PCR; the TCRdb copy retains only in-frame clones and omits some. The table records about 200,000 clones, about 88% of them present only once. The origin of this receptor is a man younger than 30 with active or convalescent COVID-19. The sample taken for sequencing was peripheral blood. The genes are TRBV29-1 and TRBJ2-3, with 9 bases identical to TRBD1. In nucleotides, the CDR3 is TGCAGCCTTCAGGAGGGACAGGGTTCTTTCGGGGATACGCAGTATTTT. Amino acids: CSLQEGQGSFGDTQYF.